One TCR beta chain is described in this entry. Its antigen is unknown. Nothing much larger sits one base from this clone, and base qualities are not available. CDR1 and CDR2 were assigned from the germline V gene (reference sequence) as SEHNR and FQNEAQ. Trimmed from V: 5 bases; trimmed from J: 6 bases; junction bases lacking a gene match: 7. Spanning cysteine to phenylalanine, the CDR3 consists of 15 amino acids. Here the CDR3 DNA is all that survives: 45 bases in frame from base 1. These data are taken from a study of T cell responses to AZD1222 COVID-19 vaccine (dated by TCRdb to the early 2020s). For the wider study: AZD1222 recipients with second doses at about 4 weeks or about 12 weeks were pooled, because spike-specific TCR depth and breadth did not differ between schedules. A total of over 230 trial participants underwent TCR sequencing, of whom nearly 210 had received two doses of AZD1222 and some 25 had received two doses of the MenACWY control vaccine. Enrollment into the trials was organized by age into subgroups of 18-55, 56-69 and 70-plus years, and those subgroups contained approximately 160, 26 and 62 TCR-sequenced participants, respectively. What the research found in general, with its limitations: No day 14 peak-response samples were available, so repertoires were characterized only after the peak T cell response. The vaccine-associated CD4 TCRs covered the entire spike protein, and the dominant responses fell in regions 160-218 and 743-854. After two AZD1222 doses, both the breadth and the depth of spike-specific TCRs were significantly higher than at day 0 and than in MenACWY recipients. Conclusions about previously exposed vaccinees are limited because only five to seven AZD1222 recipients were SARS-CoV-2 seropositive at baseline. The 56-69-year group was small, and its depth increase did not reach significance, likely because of low power. Participants were mostly white British, with more females than males. The authors suggested clonal diversity may have been underestimated. Epitopes outside the regions mutated in the B.1.351 and B.1.1.7 variants were reportedly recognized by nearly half of the unique spike-specific TCRs.

The CDR3 regions of human TCRbeta chains were analyzed by immunosequencing. On the study's bioinformatics: TCRs in the repertoires were matched against a reference library of SARS-CoV-2-specific TCRs that had been generated with the MIRA antigen-specificity platform. Breadth meant the fraction of unique TCRs that were SARS-CoV-2-associated, whereas depth meant the fraction of total T cells that were SARS-CoV-2-associated. Using the MIRA data, each spike-specific TCR was assigned both to the spike region to which the TCR was reactive and to a CD4 or CD8 class. Log10-transformed breadth and depth values were compared by one-way ANOVA with Sidak's multiple comparisons tests. The table comes from immuneACCESS by way of TCRdb, which keeps in-frame sequences with V and J called. Part of the clones is missing from these tables; in studies checked, under half for an unresolved V gene and the rest for unknown reasons. D and trimming come from the DNA, and the V and J calls and clone size come from that table. The sample table contains 83,000 or so clones; only one count was recorded for approximately 85% of them. In total, the top ten clones hold 8.7% of the sample.

The sample's time point label, decoded: baseline before first vaccination. Samples from vaccinated people were obtained from the UK trials COV001 and COV002, which included a single-blind randomized controlled phase 2/3 trial of AZD1222 (ChAdOx1 nCoV-19) in healthy adults. For TCRbeta chain sequencing, PBMC samples were collected from trial participants at day 0 and at day 28 after the second dose. In this chain, TRBV7-9 is recombined with TRBJ1-4, and 9 junction bases match TRBD1. The receptor comes from an adult in good health. Material: peripheral blood, obtained on day 0 of AZD1222 vaccination. In nucleotide form, the sequence is TGTGCCAGCAGCATGCACAGGGGGCAGGATGAAAAACTGTTTTTT. Its protein reads: CASSMHRGQDEKLFF.